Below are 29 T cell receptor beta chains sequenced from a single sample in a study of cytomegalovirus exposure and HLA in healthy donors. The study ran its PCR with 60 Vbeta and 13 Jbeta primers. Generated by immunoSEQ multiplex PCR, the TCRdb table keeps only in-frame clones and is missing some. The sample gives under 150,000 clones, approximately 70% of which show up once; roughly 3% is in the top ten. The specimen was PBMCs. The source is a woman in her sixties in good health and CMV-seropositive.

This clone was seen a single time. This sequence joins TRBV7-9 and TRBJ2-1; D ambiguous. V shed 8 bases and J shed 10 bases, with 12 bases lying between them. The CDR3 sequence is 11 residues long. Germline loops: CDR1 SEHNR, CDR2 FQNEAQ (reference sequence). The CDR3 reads CASVASREQFF. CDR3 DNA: TGTGCCAGCGTAGCCTCAAGGGAGCAGTTCTTC.

DNA for the CDR3: TGTGCCAGTAGTCCAGGGGCGGGCTACGAGCAGTACTTC. Protein: CASSPGAGYEQYF. The V and J genes are TRBV19 and TRBJ2-7, with D possibly being TRBD1 (6 bases). The germline CDR1 and CDR2 sequences are LNHDA and SQIVND (reference sequence). V gave up 5 bases and J gave up 3 bases, with 11 bases separating them. This CDR3 spans 13 amino acids.

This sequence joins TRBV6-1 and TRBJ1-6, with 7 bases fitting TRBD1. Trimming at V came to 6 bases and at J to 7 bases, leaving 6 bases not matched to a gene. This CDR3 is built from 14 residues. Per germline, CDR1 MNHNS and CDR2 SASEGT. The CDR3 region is CASSRDSQNSPLHF. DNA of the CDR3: TGTGCCAGCAGCCGGGACAGTCAGAATTCACCCCTCCACTTT.

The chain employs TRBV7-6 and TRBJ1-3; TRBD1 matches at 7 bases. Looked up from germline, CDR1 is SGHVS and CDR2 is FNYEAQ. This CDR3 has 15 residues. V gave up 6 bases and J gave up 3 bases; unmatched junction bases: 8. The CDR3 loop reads CASRQEGAGGNTIYF. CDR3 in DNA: TGTGCCAGCAGGCAGGAGGGGGCGGGTGGAAACACCATATATTTT. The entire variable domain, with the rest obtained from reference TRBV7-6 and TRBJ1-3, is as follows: GAGVSQSPRYKVTKRGQDVALRCDPISGHVSLYWYRQALGQGPEFLTYFNYEAQQDKSGLPNDRFSAERPEGSISTLTIQRTEQRDSAMYRCASRQEGAGGNTIYFGEGSWLTVV.

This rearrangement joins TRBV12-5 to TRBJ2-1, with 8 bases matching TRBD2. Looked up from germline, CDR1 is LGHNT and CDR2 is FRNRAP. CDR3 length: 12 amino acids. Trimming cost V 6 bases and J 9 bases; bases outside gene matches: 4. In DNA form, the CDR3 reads TGTGCTAGTGGGCCGGGGGGGGGTGAGCAGTTCTTC. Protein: CASGPGGGEQFF.

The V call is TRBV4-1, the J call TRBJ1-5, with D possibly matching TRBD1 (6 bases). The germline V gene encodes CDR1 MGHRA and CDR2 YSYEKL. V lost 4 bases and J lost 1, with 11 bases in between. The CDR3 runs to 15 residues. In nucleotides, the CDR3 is TGCGCCAGCAGCCTTCAGGGGTTGAGCAATCAGCCCCAGCATTTT. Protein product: CASSLQGLSNQPQHF.

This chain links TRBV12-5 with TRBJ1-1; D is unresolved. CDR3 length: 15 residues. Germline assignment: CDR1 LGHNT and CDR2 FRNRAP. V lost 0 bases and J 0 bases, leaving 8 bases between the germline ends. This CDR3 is CASGLVVSLNTEAFF. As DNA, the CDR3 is TGTGCTAGTGGTTTGGTAGTCAGTTTGAACACTGAAGCTTTCTTT.

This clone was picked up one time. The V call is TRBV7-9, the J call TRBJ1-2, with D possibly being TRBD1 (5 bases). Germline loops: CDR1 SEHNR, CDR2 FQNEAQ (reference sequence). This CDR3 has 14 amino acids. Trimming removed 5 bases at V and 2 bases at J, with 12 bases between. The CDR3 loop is CASSPSGANYGYTF. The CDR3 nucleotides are TGTGCCAGCAGCCCTTCTGGGGCCAACTATGGCTACACCTTC. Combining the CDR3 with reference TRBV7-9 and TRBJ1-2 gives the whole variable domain DTGVSQNPRHKITKRGQNVTFRCDPISEHNRLYWYRQTLGQGPEFLTYFQNEAQLEKSRLLSDRFSAERPKGSFSTLEIQRTEQGDSAMYLCASSPSGANYGYTFGSGTRLTVV.

CDR3: CASRSPSNYGYTF. CDR3 sequence (DNA): TGCGCCAGCAGATCCCCCAGTAACTATGGCTACACCTTC. The chain employs TRBV5-1 and TRBJ1-2; D uncertain. The ends were cut back, 5 bases at V and 1 base at J, with 9 bases in the middle. In germline, CDR1 is SGHRS, CDR2 YFSETQ. This CDR3 region has 13 residues. The entire variable domain, with the rest obtained from reference TRBV5-1 and TRBJ1-2, is as follows: KAGVTQTPRYLIKTRGQQVTLSCSPISGHRSVSWYQQTPGQGLQFLFEYFSETQRNKGNFPGRFSGRQFSNSRSEMNVSTLELGDSALYLCASRSPSNYGYTFGSGTRLTVV.

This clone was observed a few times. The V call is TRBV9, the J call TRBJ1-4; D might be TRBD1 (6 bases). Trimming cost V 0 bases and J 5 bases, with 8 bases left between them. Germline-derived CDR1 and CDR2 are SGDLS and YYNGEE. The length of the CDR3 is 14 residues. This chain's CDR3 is CASSVGDTNEKLFF. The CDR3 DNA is TGTGCCAGCAGCGTAGGGGACACCAATGAAAAACTGTTTTTT. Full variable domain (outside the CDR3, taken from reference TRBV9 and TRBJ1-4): DSGVTQTPKHLITATGQRVTLRCSPRSGDLSVYWYQQSLDQGLQFLIQYYNGEERAKGNILERFSAQQFPDLHSELNLSSLELGDSALYFCASSVGDTNEKLFFGSGTQLSVL.

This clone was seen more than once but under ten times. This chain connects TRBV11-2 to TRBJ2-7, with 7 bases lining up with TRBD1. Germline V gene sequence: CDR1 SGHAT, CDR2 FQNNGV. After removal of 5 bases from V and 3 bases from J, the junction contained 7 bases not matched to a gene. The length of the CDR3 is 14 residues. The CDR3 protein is CASSHPAGGYEQYF. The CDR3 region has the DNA TGTGCCAGCAGCCACCCCGCAGGGGGCTACGAGCAGTACTTC.

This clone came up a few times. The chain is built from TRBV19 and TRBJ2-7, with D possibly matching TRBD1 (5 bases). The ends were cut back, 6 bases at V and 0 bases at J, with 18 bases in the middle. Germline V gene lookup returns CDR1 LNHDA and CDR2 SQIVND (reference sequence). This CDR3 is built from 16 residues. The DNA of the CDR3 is TGTGCCAGTAGCCTAGTCCAGGGTATGGGCTCCTACGAGCAGTACTTC. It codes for CASSLVQGMGSYEQYF. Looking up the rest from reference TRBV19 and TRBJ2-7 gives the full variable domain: DGGITQSPKYLFRKEGQNVTLSCEQNLNHDAMYWYRQDPGQGLRLIYYSQIVNDFQKGDIAEGYSVSREKKESFPLTVTSAQKNPTAFYLCASSLVQGMGSYEQYFGPGTRLTVT.

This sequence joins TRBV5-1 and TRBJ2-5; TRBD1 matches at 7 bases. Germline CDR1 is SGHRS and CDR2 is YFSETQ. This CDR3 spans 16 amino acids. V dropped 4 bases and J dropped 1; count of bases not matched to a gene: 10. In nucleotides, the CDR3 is TGCGCCAGCAGCCTGCCTAGGGACAGCTCCCAAGAGACCCAGTACTTC. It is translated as CASSLPRDSSQETQYF. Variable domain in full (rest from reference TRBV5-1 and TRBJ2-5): KAGVTQTPRYLIKTRGQQVTLSCSPISGHRSVSWYQQTPGQGLQFLFEYFSETQRNKGNFPGRFSGRQFSNSRSEMNVSTLELGDSALYLCASSLPRDSSQETQYFGPGTRLLVL.

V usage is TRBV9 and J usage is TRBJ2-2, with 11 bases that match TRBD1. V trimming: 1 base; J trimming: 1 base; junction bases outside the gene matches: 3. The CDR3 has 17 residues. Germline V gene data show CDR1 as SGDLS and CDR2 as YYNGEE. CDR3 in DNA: TGTGCCAGCAGCGTACCGGGACAGGGGGGGAACACCGGGGAGCTGTTTTTT. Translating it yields CASSVPGQGGNTGELFF.

CDR3 loop: CASSLAGTFTYEQYF. The CDR3 DNA follows: TGTGCCAGCAGCTTGGCCGGGACATTTACCTACGAGCAGTACTTC. The V and J genes are TRBV5-4 and TRBJ2-7, with D possibly TRBD1 on 6 matching bases. The germline CDR1 and CDR2 sequences are SGHNT and YYREEE (reference sequence). The ends were cut back, 0 bases at V and 2 bases at J, with 12 bases in the middle. The CDR3 consists of 15 residues. Full variable domain (outside the CDR3, taken from reference TRBV5-4 and TRBJ2-7): ETGVTQSPTHLIKTRGQQVTLRCSSQSGHNTVSWYQQALGQGPQFIFQYYREEENGRGNFPPRFSGLQFPNYSSELNVNALELDDSALYLCASSLAGTFTYEQYFGPGTRLTVT.

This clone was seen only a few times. DNA of the CDR3: TGTGCCATCAGTGAGCGGCGGGAGACCCAGTACTTC. It translates to CAISERRETQYF. The chain couples TRBV10-3 to TRBJ2-5; D unclear. CDR1 and CDR2 (germline): ENHRY, SYGVKD. Trimming took 2 bases from V and 5 from J, leaving 6 bases between them. The length of the CDR3 is 12 residues.

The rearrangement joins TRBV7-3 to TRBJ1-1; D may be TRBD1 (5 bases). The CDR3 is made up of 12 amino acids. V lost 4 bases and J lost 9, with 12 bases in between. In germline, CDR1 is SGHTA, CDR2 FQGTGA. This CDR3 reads CASSYTGNKAFF. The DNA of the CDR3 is TGTGCCAGCAGCTACACAGGCAATAAAGCTTTCTTT.

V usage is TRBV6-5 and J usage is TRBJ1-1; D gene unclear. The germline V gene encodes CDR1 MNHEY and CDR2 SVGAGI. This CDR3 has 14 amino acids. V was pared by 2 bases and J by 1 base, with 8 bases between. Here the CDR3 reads CASSYPRWNTEAFF. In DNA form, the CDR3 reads TGTGCCAGCAGTTACCCGAGGTGGAACACTGAAGCTTTCTTT.

CDR3 sequence (DNA): TGTGCCAGCAGTTTATGGGACAGCAAAAACATTCAGTACTTC. This translates into CASSLWDSKNIQYF. The gene calls are TRBV27 and TRBJ2-4; 7 bases match TRBD1. The CDR3 runs to 14 residues. Losses at the gene ends were 1 base for V and 3 bases for J; bases not matched to a gene: 0. CDR1 and CDR2 from the germline V gene are MNHEY and SMNVEV (reference sequence).

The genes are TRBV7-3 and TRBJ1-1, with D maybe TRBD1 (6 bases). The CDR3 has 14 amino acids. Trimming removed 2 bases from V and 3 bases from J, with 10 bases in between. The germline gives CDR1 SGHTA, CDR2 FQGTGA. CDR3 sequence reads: CASSLWAGDTEAFF. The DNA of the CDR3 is TGTGCCAGCAGCTTATGGGCAGGGGACACTGAAGCTTTCTTT.

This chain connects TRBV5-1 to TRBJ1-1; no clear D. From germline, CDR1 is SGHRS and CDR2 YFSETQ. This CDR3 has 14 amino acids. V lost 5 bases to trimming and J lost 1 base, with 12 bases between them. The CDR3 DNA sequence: TGCGCCAGCAGGTTCACCCCCGGGAACACTGAAGCTTTCTTT. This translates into CASRFTPGNTEAFF.

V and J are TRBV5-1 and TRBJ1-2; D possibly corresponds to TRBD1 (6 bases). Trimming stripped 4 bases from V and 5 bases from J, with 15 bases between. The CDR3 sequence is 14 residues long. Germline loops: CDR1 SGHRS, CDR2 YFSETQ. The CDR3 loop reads CASSAQGPLYGYTF. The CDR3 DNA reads TGCGCCAGCAGCGCACAGGGCCCCCTATATGGCTACACCTTC.

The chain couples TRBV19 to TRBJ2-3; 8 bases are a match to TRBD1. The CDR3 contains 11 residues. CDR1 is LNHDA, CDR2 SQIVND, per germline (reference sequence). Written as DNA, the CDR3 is TGTTTTGACAGGGGTACAGATACGCAGTATTTT. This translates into CFDRGTDTQYF.

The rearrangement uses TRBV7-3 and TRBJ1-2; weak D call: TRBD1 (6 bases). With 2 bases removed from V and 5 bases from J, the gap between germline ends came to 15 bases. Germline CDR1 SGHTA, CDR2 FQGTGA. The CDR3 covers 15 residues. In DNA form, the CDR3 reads TGTGCCAGCAGCTTATCAGGGGCCGGCGGGTATGGCTACACCTTC. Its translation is CASSLSGAGGYGYTF.

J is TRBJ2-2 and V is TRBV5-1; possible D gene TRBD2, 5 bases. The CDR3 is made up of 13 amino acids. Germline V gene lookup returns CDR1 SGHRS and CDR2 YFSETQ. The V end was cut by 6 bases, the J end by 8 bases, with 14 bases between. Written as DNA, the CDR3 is TGCGCCAGCACCCCCAGCGGTACAGGGGAGCTGTTTTTT. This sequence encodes CASTPSGTGELFF. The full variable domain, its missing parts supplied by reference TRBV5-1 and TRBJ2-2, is KAGVTQTPRYLIKTRGQQVTLSCSPISGHRSVSWYQQTPGQGLQFLFEYFSETQRNKGNFPGRFSGRQFSNSRSEMNVSTLELGDSALYLCASTPSGTGELFFGEGSRLTVL.

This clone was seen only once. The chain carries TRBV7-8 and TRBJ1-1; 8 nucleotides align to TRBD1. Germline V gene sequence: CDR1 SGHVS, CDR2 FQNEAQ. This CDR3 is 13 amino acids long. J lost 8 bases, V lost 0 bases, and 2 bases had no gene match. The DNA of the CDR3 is TGTGCCAGCAGCTTAGCTCGGGACAGGGAAGCTTTCTTT. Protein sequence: CASSLARDREAFF.

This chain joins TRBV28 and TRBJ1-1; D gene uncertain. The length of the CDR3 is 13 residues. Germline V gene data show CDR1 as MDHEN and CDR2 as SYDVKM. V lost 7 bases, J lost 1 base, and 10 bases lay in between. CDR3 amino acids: CASMRMGNTEAFF. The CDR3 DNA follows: TGTGCCAGCATGCGGATGGGGAACACTGAAGCTTTCTTT.

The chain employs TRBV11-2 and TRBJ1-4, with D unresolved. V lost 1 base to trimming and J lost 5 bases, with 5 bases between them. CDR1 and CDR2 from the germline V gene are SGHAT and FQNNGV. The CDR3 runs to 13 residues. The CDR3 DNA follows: TGTGCCAGCAGCTTAGGGCTCAATGAAAAACTGTTTTTT. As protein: CASSLGLNEKLFF.

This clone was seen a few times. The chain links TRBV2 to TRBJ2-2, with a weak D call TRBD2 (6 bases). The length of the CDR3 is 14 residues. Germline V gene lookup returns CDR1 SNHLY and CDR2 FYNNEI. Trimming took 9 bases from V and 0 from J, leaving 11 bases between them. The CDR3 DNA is TGTGCCAGTGTCGGGACTTCGAACACCGGGGAGCTGTTTTTT. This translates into CASVGTSNTGELFF.